Below, one T cell receptor beta chain is given with its context. The target antigen is unknown. The data are from a study of response to subunit inactivated influenza vaccine. Study results and caveats: With each seasonal influenza vaccination, the authors suggested, few new T cells are recruited.

Germline CDR1 is LNHNV and CDR2 is YYDKDF (reference sequence). V trimming: 1 base; J trimming: 6 bases; junction bases outside the gene matches: 6. This CDR3 contains 15 residues. TCRdb reprocessed the RT-PCR reads with MiXCR, giving one entry per CDR3 protein. The sample yields about 580,000 distinct CDR3 sequences, 13% to 15% seen once. This TCR came from a man aged 45-65 years who received an inactivated influenza vaccine. The chain joins TRBV15 to TRBJ2-5; TRBD2 matches 9 bases. Sequencing used PBMCs from blood, obtained about 11 days after vaccination. CDR3 sequence: CATSRVGGGAKTQYF. The CDR3 DNA is TGTGCCACCAGCAGAGTCGGCGGGGGGGCCAAGACCCAGTACTTC.